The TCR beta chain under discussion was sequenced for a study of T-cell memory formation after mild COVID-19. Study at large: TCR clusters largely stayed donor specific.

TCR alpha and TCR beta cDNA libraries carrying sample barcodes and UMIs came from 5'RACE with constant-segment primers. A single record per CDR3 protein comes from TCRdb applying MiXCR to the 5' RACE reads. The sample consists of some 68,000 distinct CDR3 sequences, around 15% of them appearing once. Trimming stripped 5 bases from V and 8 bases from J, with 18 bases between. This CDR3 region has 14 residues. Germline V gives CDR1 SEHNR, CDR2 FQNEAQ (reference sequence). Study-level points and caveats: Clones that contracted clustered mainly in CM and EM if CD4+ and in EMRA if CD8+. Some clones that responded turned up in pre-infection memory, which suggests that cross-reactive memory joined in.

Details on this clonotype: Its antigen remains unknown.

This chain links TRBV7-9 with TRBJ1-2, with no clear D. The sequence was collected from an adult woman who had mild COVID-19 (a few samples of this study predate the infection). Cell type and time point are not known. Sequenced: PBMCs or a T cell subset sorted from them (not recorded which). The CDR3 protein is CASSLPDLFDGYTF. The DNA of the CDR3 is TGTGCCAGCAGCCTTCCGGACCTTTTCGACGGCTACACCTTC.